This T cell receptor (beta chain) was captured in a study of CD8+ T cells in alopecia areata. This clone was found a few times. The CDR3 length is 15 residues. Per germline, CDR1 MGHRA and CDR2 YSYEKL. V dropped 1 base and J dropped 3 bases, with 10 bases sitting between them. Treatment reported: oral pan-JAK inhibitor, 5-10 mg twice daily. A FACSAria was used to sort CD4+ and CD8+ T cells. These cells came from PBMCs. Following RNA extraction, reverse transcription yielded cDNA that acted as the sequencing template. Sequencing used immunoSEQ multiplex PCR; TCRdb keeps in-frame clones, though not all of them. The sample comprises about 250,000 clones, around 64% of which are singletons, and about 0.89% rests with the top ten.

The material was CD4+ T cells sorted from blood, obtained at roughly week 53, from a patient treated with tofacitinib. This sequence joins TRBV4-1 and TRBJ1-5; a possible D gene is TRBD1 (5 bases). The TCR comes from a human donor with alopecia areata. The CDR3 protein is CASSQAGTHNQPQHF. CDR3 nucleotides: TGCGCCAGCAGCCAAGCTGGGACCCACAATCAGCCCCAGCATTTT.